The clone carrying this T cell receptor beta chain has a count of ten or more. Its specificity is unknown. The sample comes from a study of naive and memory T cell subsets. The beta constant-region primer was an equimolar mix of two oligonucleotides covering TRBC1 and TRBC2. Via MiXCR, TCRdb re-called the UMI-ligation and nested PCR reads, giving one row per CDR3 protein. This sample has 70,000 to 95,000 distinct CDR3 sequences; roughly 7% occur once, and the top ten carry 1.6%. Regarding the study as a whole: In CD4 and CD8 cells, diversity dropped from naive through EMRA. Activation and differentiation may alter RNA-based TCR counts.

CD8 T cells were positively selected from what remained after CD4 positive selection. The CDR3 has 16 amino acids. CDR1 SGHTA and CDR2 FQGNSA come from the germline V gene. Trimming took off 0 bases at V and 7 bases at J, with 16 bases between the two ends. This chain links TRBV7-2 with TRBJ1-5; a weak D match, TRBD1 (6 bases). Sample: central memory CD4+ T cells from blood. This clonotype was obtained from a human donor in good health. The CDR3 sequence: CASSLALGQGMQPQHF. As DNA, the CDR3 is TGTGCCAGCAGCTTAGCGTTGGGGCAGGGGATGCAGCCCCAGCATTTT.